The entry that follows covers one T cell receptor (beta chain) sequence. Source study methods: By means of reference gene primer amplification, nucleated cell counts were estimated. The protocol was immunoSEQ multiplex PCR, while the TCRdb copy is restricted to in-frame clones and leaves out a portion. V and J calls and clone size follow that table, whereas D and trimming were derived from the DNA. The sample records more than 85,000 clones, 81% being singletons. The record originates from a study of blood T cell repertoires in COVID-19. Study in general: Sites in the United States, Italy and Spain provided acute and convalescent COVID-19 samples. Sources were T cells, B-cell-depleted T cells, or PBMCs; the material itself was cDNA or gDNA.

V dropped 4 bases and J dropped 12; count of bases not matched to a gene: 12. Germline loops: CDR1 LGHDT, CDR2 YNNKEL (reference sequence). The CDR3 length is 13 residues. Sequenced material: peripheral blood. The receptor comes from a man older than 75 with active or convalescent COVID-19. The rearrangement uses TRBV3-1 (or the pseudogene TRBV3-2) and TRBJ2-7, with 7 nucleotides matching TRBD2. The CDR3 sequence: CASSPGLLYYPYF. CDR3 coding DNA: TGTGCCAGCAGCCCGGGACTACTTTATTATCCGTACTTC.